This T cell receptor beta chain was obtained from a study of blood T cell repertoires in COVID-19 (dated by TCRdb to about 2020). In terms of the full investigation: The collaborator samples originated in the United States, Italy and Spain and spanned the acute and convalescent phases of COVID-19. The material from the prospective study consisted of cDNA or gDNA derived from T cells, B-cell-depleted T cells, or PBMCs. Deeply sampled blood TCRbeta repertoires from subjects exposed to, actively infected with, or recovered from COVID-19 were included in the dataset. The repertoires were released in a freely available public database meant as a resource for research on the immune response to SARS-CoV-2. The samples were drawn from the first 160 participants of the ongoing ImmuneRACE study and from over 950 subjects provided by 6 global collaborators. Sample metadata almost always included a de-identified subject ID, COVID-19 status, age in years and sex. HLA class I and class II types, where available, came from metadata supplied by the sample provider rather than from assay-based typing. Findings and caveats that apply to the study as a whole: The amount of clinical and demographic metadata varied by source and participant and was provided uncurated.

TCRbeta CDR3 regions were amplified from genomic DNA by means of the immunoSEQ Assay, a bias-controlled multiplex PCR. Per the original workflow: The number of nucleated cells in each sample was estimated from the amplification of reference gene primers within the assay. To quantify the absolute abundance of each unique TCRbeta CDR3 rearrangement, sequence reads were collapsed and filtered. For each sample, productive Simpson clonality was calculated as the square root of Simpson's diversity index across productive rearrangements. Drawn from immuneACCESS, this table holds only the in-frame rearrangements with V and J called that TCRdb kept. Clones are partly lost; checked studies trace under half to an unresolved V gene and leave the rest unexplained. The DNA gave D and trimming, while V, J and clone size come from that table. The sample table contains tens of thousands of clones; only one count was recorded for under 80% of them. The ten top clones hold more than 9% of the sample.

Each collaborating institution followed its own protocols to collect whole blood in K2EDTA tubes. Collaborator samples were shipped for TCRbeta analysis as frozen whole blood, isolated PBMCs, or DNA extracted from either sample type. Concerning this clone: Its binding antigen is unknown. One base away there is no much larger clone; base qualities are not given.

The cysteine opens and the phenylalanine closes a CDR3 of 13 amino acids. The kept DNA is CDR3 alone, 39 bases in frame from the first base. This TCR came from a human donor in a cohort sampled during active COVID-19. This sequence uses TRBV21-1 and TRBJ1-5; whether TRBD1, the table's D call, matches the DNA was not checked. TRBV21-1 is a pseudogene locus. The sequenced sample was peripheral blood. CDR3 region: CASSKGRAQPQHF. In nucleotide form, the sequence is TGTGCCAGCAGCAAAGGCAGGGCTCAGCCCCAGCATTTT.